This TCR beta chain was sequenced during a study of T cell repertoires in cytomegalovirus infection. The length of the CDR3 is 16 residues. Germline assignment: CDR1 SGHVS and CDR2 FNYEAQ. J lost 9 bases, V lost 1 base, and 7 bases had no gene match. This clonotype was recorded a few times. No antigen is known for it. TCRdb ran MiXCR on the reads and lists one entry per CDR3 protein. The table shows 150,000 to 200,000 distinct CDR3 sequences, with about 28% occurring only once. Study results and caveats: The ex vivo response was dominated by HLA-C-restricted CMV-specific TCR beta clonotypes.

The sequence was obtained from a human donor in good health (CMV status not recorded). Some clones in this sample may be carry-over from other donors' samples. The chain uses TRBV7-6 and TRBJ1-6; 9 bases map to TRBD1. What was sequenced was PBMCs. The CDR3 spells CASSLGDRAESSPLHF. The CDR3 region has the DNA TGTGCCAGCAGCTTAGGGGACAGGGCGGAGAGTTCACCCCTCCACTTT.